The entry that follows covers one T cell receptor (beta chain) sequence. This clonotype was observed a handful of times. The specificity of this receptor is unknown. No qualities accompany the bases; no much larger clone lies one base away. The entry originates in a study of human T cells and chemical hapten exposure (dated by TCRdb to 2020 to 2022). General notes on the study: For sensitization, 2% DPC in acetone was applied to an approximately 2 cm by approximately 2 cm area of upper inner arm skin. Blood samples were taken from patients before sensitization (week 0) and then at 2, 6 and about 24 weeks after DPC sensitization. Libraries were pooled for sequencing, and variation in per-sample TCR yields was attributed mainly to small differences in library volumes within the pool. About 29 alopecia patients gave blood for TCR sequencing at one to four time points (pre-sensitization, 2, 6 and 24 weeks). Alopecia areata with under or over 50% scalp involvement, alopecia totalis and alopecia universalis were represented in the patient cohort, which was mostly female. Weekly therapeutic DPC doses were additionally applied to the scalp of patients throughout the roughly 23-week study period. Patch testing on the upper back used Finn chambers containing 0.01% DPC, with scoring done after 6 days according to International Contact Dermatitis Research Group standards. This study followed changes in the peripheral blood TCR repertoire in vivo during primary and secondary sensitization of alopecia patients to the hapten diphenylcyclopropenone (DPC).

The germline V gene (reference sequence) yields DFQATT for CDR1 and SNEGSKA for CDR2. The CDR3 contains 14 residues, cysteine and phenylalanine counted. Only the CDR3 DNA is retained, 42 bases long and in frame from the first base. The junction carries 14 bases between V and J, which are trimmed by 2 bases and 6 bases respectively. Per the publication, the time point label means: patch test 1, 2 weeks after DPC sensitization. What the treatment or condition label conveys for this sample: therapeutic diphenylcyclopropenone sensitization with weekly scalp DPC. Blood at each patch-test visit was drawn before the patch test was applied. Eligible patients were aged 18 to 70, diagnosed with alopecia, deemed suitable for DPC therapy, and excluded if pregnant. Total RNA was isolated from unfractionated whole blood collected in Tempus Blood RNA tubes. Study-wide findings and limitations: Repeated subsampling changed both the strength of the expansion versus patch-test correlation and the threshold at which the correlation became significant. Because all patients had alopecia, a presumed autoimmune disease, the immune response of the patients might differ from that of healthy individuals. DPC sensitization did not change the number of TCRs with a frequency above 1 in 1000, and there was no evidence of changes in global repertoire structure. Expanded TCRs formed significantly more large CDR3 similarity clusters than pre-sensitization or healthy control sets, consistent with antigen-driven responses. A positive correlation was found between the number of PT1 expanded TCRs and patch test score, with significance reached at thresholds 8, 16 and 32 but not 4.

The receptor library was made with RACE. Sequencing was performed on a NextSeq 500. During library preparation, unique molecular identifiers were attached to individual cDNA molecules so that TCRs could be counted in a quantitative, reproducible way. Both TCR alpha and TCR beta chains were sequenced from each blood RNA sample. Concerning the study's data processing: Samples had a median of 95,638 TCRs, with a range from about 20,000 to 690,600. V, J and CDR3 annotation of the TCR reads was carried out using the Decombinator software suite. For PS versus PT1 abundance plots, all samples were subsampled to the same number of TCRs (28,000). Expanded TCRs were defined as absent before sensitization and observed at least eight times at the 2-week time point. The raw public reads went through TCRdb reprocessing: fastp at Q25, MiXCR clone calling, in-frame beta chains kept. When rows share a CDR3 protein, they turn into one entry using the most common DNA and genes. None of the V and J calls come from the authors' own analysis; TCRdb made them. The sample table lists about 120,000 distinct CDR3 sequences, 12% of them with a count of one. The ten largest clones add up to over 1.1% of the sample.

The sequence was collected from a woman between 45 and 60 years old with alopecia areata. Some clones in this sample may be carry-over from other donors' samples. The chain links TRBV20-1 with TRBJ2-4; confidence is insufficient to name the D gene. The input for sequencing was whole blood, taken in connection with sensitization to the hapten diphenylcyclopropenone (DPC). The nucleotide sequence reads as follows: TGCAGTGCTAGAAGGGCGCTAGACGGAAACATTCAGTACTTC. This encodes CSARRALDGNIQYF.